The next 21 T cell receptor beta chains were all read from a single sample in a study of blood T cell repertoires in COVID-19. The repertoire was sequenced with immunoSEQ multiplex PCR; TCRdb's copy has only in-frame clones and lacks some. Of under 250,000 clones listed, roughly 83% are singletons. Source material: peripheral blood. Receptors were obtained from a man of 80 years or more with acute or convalescent COVID-19.

CDR3 residues: CATSDSRQRNQPQHF. The CDR3 DNA follows: TGTGCCACCAGTGATTCCCGACAGCGCAATCAGCCCCAGCATTTT. J is TRBJ1-5 and V is TRBV24-1; D possibly corresponds to TRBD1 (5 bases). V was clipped by 2 bases and J by 2 bases, with 9 bases between them. Germline V gives CDR1 KGHDR, CDR2 SFDVKD. CDR3 length: 15 amino acids.

The chain employs TRBV5-6 and TRBJ2-7; maybe TRBD2 (5 bases). Germline-derived CDR1 and CDR2 are SGHDT and YYEEEE. The CDR3 runs to 15 residues. Between the trimmed V and J ends, which lost 4 bases and 5 bases, there was a span of 19 bases. The CDR3, as DNA: TGTGCCAGCAGCGCTGGCGGGTTACGGGTGGACGAGCAGTACTTC. Protein product: CASSAGGLRVDEQYF.

This chain connects TRBV28 to TRBJ1-4, with TRBD1 matching 12 bases. V dropped 5 bases and J dropped 6; count of bases not matched to a gene: 7. In germline, CDR1 is MDHEN, CDR2 SYDVKM. This CDR3 has 16 residues. CDR3 sequence: CASSAPGTGGYEKLFF. CDR3 bases: TGTGCCAGCAGTGCCCCCGGGACAGGGGGCTATGAAAAACTGTTTTTT.

This rearrangement joins TRBV2 to TRBJ1-1; D gene unclear. This CDR3 contains 13 residues. Germline V gene data show CDR1 as SNHLY and CDR2 as FYNNEI. Deletions cut 9 bases from V and 1 base from J, with 12 bases between. This chain's CDR3 is CASAETPNTEAFF. DNA of the CDR3: TGTGCCAGTGCCGAGACACCGAACACTGAAGCTTTCTTT.

The chain couples TRBV28 to TRBJ1-1; D gene ambiguous. The CDR3 runs 15 residues. With 5 bases removed from V and 7 bases from J, the gap between germline ends came to 20 bases. The germline V gene encodes CDR1 MDHEN and CDR2 SYDVKM. The DNA for the CDR3 is TGTGCCAGCAGTCTAGCGGAATATGGTTATGGTGAAGCTTTCTTT. Translation gives CASSLAEYGYGEAFF.

The rearrangement links TRBV28 to TRBJ1-5; D is unresolved. V lost 4 bases and J lost 8, with 15 bases in between. This CDR3 region has 14 residues. Germline CDR1 is MDHEN and CDR2 is SYDVKM. The CDR3 is CASSSQRALEPQHF. CDR3 coding DNA: TGTGCCAGCAGTTCCCAGAGGGCCCTTGAGCCCCAGCATTTT.

This clone has only one observation. The V call is TRBV19, the J call TRBJ1-5; TRBD1 aligns across 10 bases. Germline-derived CDR1 and CDR2 are LNHDA and SQIVND (reference sequence). CDR3 size: 14 residues. Trimming took 5 bases from V and 7 from J; bases not matched to a gene: 5. The CDR3 sequence is CASSPLTGGQPQHF. The CDR3 coding sequence is TGTGCCAGTAGTCCGTTGACAGGGGGCCAGCCCCAGCATTTT.

The V and J genes are TRBV6-1 and TRBJ1-5; the D gene is possibly TRBD1 (5 bases). The germline CDR1 and CDR2 sequences are MNHNS and SASEGT. This CDR3 is built from 18 residues. V was pared by 2 bases and J by 1 base, with 18 bases between. The DNA for the CDR3 is TGTGCCAGCAGTGAATCGGGTTGGGGCAGTCTGAGCAATCAGCCCCAGCATTTT. The encoded protein is CASSESGWGSLSNQPQHF.

V is TRBV7-9 and J is TRBJ2-5; TRBD1 matches 8 bases. CDR1 and CDR2 (germline): SEHNR, FQNEAQ (reference sequence). The CDR3 extends over 17 amino acids. The V segment lost 7 bases and the J segment 2 bases; nucleotides outside the gene matches: 15. The CDR3 sequence: CASNPFGQGVGQETQYF. In nucleotides, the CDR3 is TGTGCCAGCAACCCATTTGGACAGGGCGTAGGACAAGAGACCCAGTACTTC.

The chain is built from TRBV11-2 and TRBJ2-1; 10 bases are a match to TRBD1. Germline V gene sequence: CDR1 SGHAT, CDR2 FQNNGV. The CDR3 is 13 amino acids. The V gene end was trimmed by 5 bases and the J gene end by 6 bases; junction bases not matched to a gene: 1. CDR3 sequence: CASSRDRGNEQFF. CDR3 in DNA: TGTGCCAGCAGCCGGGACAGGGGCAATGAGCAGTTCTTC.

The J gene is TRBJ2-5, the V gene TRBV7-2, with a possible D match to TRBD2 (6 bases). The CDR3 runs 14 residues. The germline CDR1 and CDR2 sequences are SGHTA and FQGNSA. V lost 2 bases to trimming and J lost 4 bases, with 11 bases between them. CDR3 nucleotides: TGTGCCAGCAGCTTATCCGCCGGGGGAGAGACCCAGTACTTC. Its protein is CASSLSAGGETQYF.

CDR3 bases: TGTGCCAGCTCCTTTAGCGGGAGGGAAGATACGCAGTATTTT. This gives the protein CASSFSGREDTQYF. The genes are TRBV25-1 and TRBJ2-3, with 11 bases matching TRBD2. Germline V gene lookup returns CDR1 MGHDK and CDR2 SYGVNS. CDR3 length equals 14 residues. After removal of 8 bases from V and 5 bases from J, the junction contained 6 bases not matched to a gene.

This sequence joins TRBV5-4 and TRBJ1-3; unclear D gene. The ends were cut back, 0 bases at V and 0 bases at J, with 7 bases in the middle. From germline, CDR1 is SGHNT and CDR2 YYREEE (reference sequence). The CDR3 spans 15 residues. This CDR3 is CASSLEGSSGNTIYF. The DNA of the CDR3 is TGTGCCAGCAGCTTGGAAGGGAGCTCTGGAAACACCATATATTTT.

V and J are TRBV30 and TRBJ2-3; TRBD2 matches at 8 bases. The CDR3 runs 14 residues. The germline V gene has CDR1 GTSNPN and CDR2 SVGIG (reference sequence). With V trimmed by 0 bases and J by 4 bases, 3 bases remained unmatched. Written as DNA, the CDR3 is TGTGCCTGGAGTGTACCGGGGGGGTCAGATACGCAGTATTTT. Its translation: CAWSVPGGSDTQYF.

The chain employs TRBV24-1 and TRBJ2-2; D might be TRBD1 (6 bases). The CDR3 runs 14 residues. With 5 bases removed from V and 4 bases from J, the gap between germline ends came to 10 bases. CDR1 and CDR2 (germline): KGHDR, SFDVKD. The CDR3 spells CATSVRGPTGELFF. The CDR3 DNA reads TGTGCCACCAGTGTCAGGGGCCCCACCGGGGAGCTGTTTTTT.

CDR3 DNA: TGTGCCAGCTCACGGGGCTGGGCAGCTGGAAACACCATATATTTT. It yields the protein CASSRGWAAGNTIYF. This chain links TRBV18 with TRBJ1-3; the D gene is possibly TRBD1 (5 bases). V lost 4 bases to trimming and J lost 2 bases, with 12 bases between them. The CDR3 contains 15 residues. Germline values: CDR1 KGHSH, CDR2 LQKENI. Filled out from reference TRBV18 and TRBJ1-3, the complete variable domain reads NAGVMQNPRHLVRRRGQEARLRCSPMKGHSHVYWYRQLPEEGLKFMVYLQKENIIDESGMPKERFSAEFPKEGPSILRIQQVVRGDSAAYFCASSRGWAAGNTIYFGEGSWLTVV.

The genes are TRBV28 and TRBJ2-7; tentative D call: TRBD2 (6 bases). Per the germline V gene, CDR1 is MDHEN and CDR2 is SYDVKM. V was cut by 2 bases and J by 5 bases, with 16 bases left in between. This CDR3 is 15 amino acids long. The CDR3 DNA reads as TGTGCCAGCAGTTTACCATCTACCGGGAGAGACGAGCAGTACTTC. This sequence encodes CASSLPSTGRDEQYF.

The J gene is TRBJ2-1, the V gene TRBV24-1, with 11 bases that match TRBD2. The CDR3 is made up of 16 amino acids. The trim removed 3 bases at V and 9 bases at J, leaving 9 bases unmatched. Germline assignment: CDR1 KGHDR and CDR2 SFDVKD. Here the CDR3 DNA reads TGTGCCACCAGTGATAAGGGTAGCGGGAGGGCCGTTGAGCAGTTCTTC. It yields the protein CATSDKGSGRAVEQFF.

The V gene is TRBV18, the J gene TRBJ2-7; weak D call: TRBD1 (5 bases). This CDR3 has 15 amino acids. Looked up from germline, CDR1 is KGHSH and CDR2 is LQKENI. The germline V and J ends were trimmed by 3 bases and 5 bases, with 17 bases remaining between them. CDR3 region: CASSPQGAGKNEQYF. The CDR3 nucleotides are TGTGCCAGCTCACCTCAAGGGGCAGGAAAGAACGAGCAGTACTTC.

The chain uses TRBV3-1 (or the pseudogene TRBV3-2) and TRBJ1-6; D uncertain. CDR3 size: 13 residues. CDR1 and CDR2 from the germline V gene are LGHDT and YNNKEL (reference sequence). V shed 1 base and J shed 11 bases, with 9 bases lying between them. The CDR3 nucleotides are TGTGCCAGCAGCCAAGGATGGCGGGCACCCCTCCACTTT. Translation gives CASSQGWRAPLHF.

This chain connects TRBV7-9 to TRBJ2-7; 9 bases map to TRBD1. Germline trimming cut 1 base from V and 3 bases from J; bases unmatched to any gene: 13. Germline V lookup: CDR1 SEHNR, CDR2 FQNEAQ (reference sequence). The CDR3 spans 18 residues. The CDR3 region is CASSLENFLSGQGYEQYF. The CDR3 DNA follows: TGTGCCAGCAGCTTAGAGAACTTCCTATCGGGACAGGGCTACGAGCAGTACTTC.